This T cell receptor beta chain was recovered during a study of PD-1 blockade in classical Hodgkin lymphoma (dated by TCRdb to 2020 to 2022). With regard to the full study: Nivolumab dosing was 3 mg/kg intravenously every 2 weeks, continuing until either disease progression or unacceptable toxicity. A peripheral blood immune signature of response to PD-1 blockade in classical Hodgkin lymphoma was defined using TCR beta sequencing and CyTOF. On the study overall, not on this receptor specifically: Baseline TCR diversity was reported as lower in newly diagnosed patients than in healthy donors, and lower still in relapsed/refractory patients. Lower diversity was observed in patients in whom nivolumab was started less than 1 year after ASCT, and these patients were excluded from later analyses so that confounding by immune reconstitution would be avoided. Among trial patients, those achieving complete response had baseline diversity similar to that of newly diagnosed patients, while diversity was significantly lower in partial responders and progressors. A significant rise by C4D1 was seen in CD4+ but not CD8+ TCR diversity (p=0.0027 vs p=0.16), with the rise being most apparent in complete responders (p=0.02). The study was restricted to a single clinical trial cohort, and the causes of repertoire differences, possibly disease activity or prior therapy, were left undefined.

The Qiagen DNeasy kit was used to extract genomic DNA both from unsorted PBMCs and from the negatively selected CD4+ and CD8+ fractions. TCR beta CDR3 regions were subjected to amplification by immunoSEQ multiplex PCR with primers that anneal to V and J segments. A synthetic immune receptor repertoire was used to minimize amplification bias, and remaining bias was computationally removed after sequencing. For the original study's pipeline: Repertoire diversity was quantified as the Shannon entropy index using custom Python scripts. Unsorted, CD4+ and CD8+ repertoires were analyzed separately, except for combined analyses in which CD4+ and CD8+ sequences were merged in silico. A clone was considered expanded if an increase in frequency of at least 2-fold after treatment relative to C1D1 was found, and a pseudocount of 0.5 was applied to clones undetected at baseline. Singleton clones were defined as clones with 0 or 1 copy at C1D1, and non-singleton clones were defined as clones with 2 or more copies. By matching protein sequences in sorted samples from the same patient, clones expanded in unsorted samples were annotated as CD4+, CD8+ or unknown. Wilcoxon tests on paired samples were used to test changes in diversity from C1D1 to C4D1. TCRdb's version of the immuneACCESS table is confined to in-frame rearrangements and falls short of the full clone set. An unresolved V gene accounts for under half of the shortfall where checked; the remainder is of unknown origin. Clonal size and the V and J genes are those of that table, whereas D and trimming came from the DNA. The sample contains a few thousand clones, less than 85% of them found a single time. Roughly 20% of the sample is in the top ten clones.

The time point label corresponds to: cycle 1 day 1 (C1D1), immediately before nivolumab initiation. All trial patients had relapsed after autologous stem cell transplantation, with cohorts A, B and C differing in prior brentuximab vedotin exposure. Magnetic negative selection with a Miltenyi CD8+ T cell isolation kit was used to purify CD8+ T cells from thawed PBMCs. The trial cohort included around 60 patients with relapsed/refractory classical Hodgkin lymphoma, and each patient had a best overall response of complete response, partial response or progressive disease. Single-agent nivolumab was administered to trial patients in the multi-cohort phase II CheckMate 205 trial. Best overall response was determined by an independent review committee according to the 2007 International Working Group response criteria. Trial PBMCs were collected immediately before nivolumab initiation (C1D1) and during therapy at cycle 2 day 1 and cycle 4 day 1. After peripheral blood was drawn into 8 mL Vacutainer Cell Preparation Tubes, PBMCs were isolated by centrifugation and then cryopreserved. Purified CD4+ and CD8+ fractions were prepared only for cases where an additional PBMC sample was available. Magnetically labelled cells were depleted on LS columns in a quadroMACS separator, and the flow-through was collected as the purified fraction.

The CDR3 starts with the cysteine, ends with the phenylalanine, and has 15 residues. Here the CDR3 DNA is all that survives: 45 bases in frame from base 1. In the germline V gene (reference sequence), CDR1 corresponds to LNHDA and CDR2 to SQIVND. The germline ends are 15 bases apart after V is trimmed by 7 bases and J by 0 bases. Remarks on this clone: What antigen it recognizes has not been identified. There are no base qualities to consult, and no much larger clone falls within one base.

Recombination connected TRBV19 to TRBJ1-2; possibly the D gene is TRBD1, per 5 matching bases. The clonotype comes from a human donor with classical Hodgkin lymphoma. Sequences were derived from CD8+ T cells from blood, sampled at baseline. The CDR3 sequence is CASNQGNIPNYGYTF. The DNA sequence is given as TGTGCCAGTAACCAGGGAAACATACCTAACTATGGCTACACCTTC.